The rows below give T cell receptor beta chains drawn from one sample of a study of shared T cell receptors in the human thymus. The repertoire was sequenced with immunoSEQ multiplex PCR; TCRdb's copy has only in-frame clones and lacks some. The data hold 720,000 or so clones, with 80% to 90% observed a single time. The sample was also reused in another study, on human thymus T cells.

The specimen was thymocytes. The origin of the receptors is a girl younger than two with a congenital heart defect. CDR3s include the opening cysteine and the closing phenylalanine or tryptophan. Clone size, where shown, is once, few, many, or a class for clones that have expanded.

j_gene	v_gene	abundance	CDR3aa
TRBJ1-2	TRBV13	-	CASSSHPRGGAQRDGYTF
TRBJ1-1	TRBV14	-	CASSQTMNTEAFF
TRBJ1-5	TRBV7-8	-	CASSLSGTGVNQPQHF
TRBJ1-6	TRBV7-8	-	CASSSDRGNSPLHF
TRBJ1-6	TRBV4-1	-	CASSQNPLDRGTPSSYNSPLHF
TRBJ1-5	TRBV19	once	CASSIGTAGLDQPQHF
TRBJ2-5	TRBV6-6	-	CASSPRGLAPGETQYF
TRBJ1-2	TRBV4-1	-	CASSQEGGGGLIGYTF
TRBJ1-6	TRBV5-1	-	CASSLAGTGKSPLHF
TRBJ1-4	TRBV13	once	CASSTRTGKNEKLFF
TRBJ2-1	TRBV29-1	-	CSGGQGTRSYNEQFF
TRBJ1-6	TRBV7-8	-	CASSLDYRGANSPLHF
TRBJ1-1	TRBV6-6	-	CASVIDFGLPIEAFF
TRBJ2-5	TRBV7-8	-	CASSPGMTVLETQYF
TRBJ2-1	TRBV7-2	-	CASRYRVHLNEQFF
TRBJ1-6	TRBV5-1	-	CASSVTGIGLREFSPLHF
TRBJ2-6	TRBV13	-	CASSPDRVNNSGANVLTF
TRBJ1-1	TRBV6-1	-	CASSEWSGHFEAFF
TRBJ1-1	TRBV10-3	-	CAISEYGQGGFGEAFF
TRBJ2-1	TRBV28	-	CASSPSGGVNEQFF
TRBJ2-1	TRBV11-2	-	CASSSTYRDSNYNEQFF
TRBJ1-6	TRBV7-2	few	CASSLSPPSPLHF